Listed below are T cell receptor beta chains from one sample, sequenced in a study of blood T cell repertoires in COVID-19. TCRdb's copy holds only in-frame clones and misses some; the assay was immunoSEQ multiplex PCR. Of about 80,000 clones in the sample, 70% to 90% were seen once. The sequenced sample was peripheral blood. These TCRs come from a man aged 50 to 59 with COVID-19, enrolled during active disease. Both conserved end residues are part of each CDR3. Fields, in order: D gene, V gene, J gene, clone size, CDR3 DNA, CDR3 protein. A D gene is named only where the DNA matches it firmly. Only some rows state a clone size, as once, few, many or a class for expanded clones.

>TRBD1|TRBV6-4|TRBJ1-1|once
TGTGCCAGCAGTGAAAAAGCCGGGACAGGGAGGAGTCAGGCTTTCTTT
CASSEKAGTGRSQAFF
>.|TRBV11-2|TRBJ2-5|.
TGTGCCAGCAGCTTAGTTGCCAGACAAGAGACCCAGTACTTC
CASSLVARQETQYF
>.|TRBV6-5|TRBJ2-1|.
TGTGCCAGCAGTAGAGACATACCGTACAATGAGCAGTTCTTC
CASSRDIPYNEQFF
>TRBD2|TRBV24-1|TRBJ2-5|.
TGTGCCACCAGTGACCCGGGAGGGAGTCAAGAGACCCAGTACTTC
CATSDPGGSQETQYF
>.|TRBV19|TRBJ1-6|.
TGTGCCAGTAGTCCCCGGGGAGGCTCCTATAATTCACCCCTCCACTTT
CASSPRGGSYNSPLHF
>.|TRBV6-6|TRBJ2-1|.
TGTGCCAGCGCCCGCTGGCTAGCCACACGCAATGAGCAGTTCTTC
CASARWLATRNEQFF
>.|TRBV6-4|TRBJ1-1|.
TGTGCCAGCAGTTCCACAGCGAACACTGAAGCTTTCTTT
CASSSTANTEAFF
>TRBD1|TRBV6-4|TRBJ1-6|.
TGTGCCAGCAGCCGGGACAGCCTAAATTCACCCCTCCACTTT
CASSRDSLNSPLHF
>.|TRBV6-5|TRBJ1-1|.
TGTGCCAGCAAAAAGGGAGGGGGCACTGAAGCTTTCTTT
CASKKGGGTEAFF
>TRBD1|TRBV19|TRBJ1-3|.
TGTGCCAGTAGTATTCCAGGGGGCTCTGGAAACACCATATATTTT
CASSIPGGSGNTIYF
>.|TRBV19|TRBJ2-6|.
TGTGCCAGTAAGCCCCGGCAGGGTGCGTTCGGCGGGGCCAACGTCCTGACTTTC
CASKPRQGAFGGANVLTF
>TRBD2|TRBV13|TRBJ2-7|.
TGTGCCAGCAGCTCCCCTCTTAGCGGGAGTAGTTACGAGCAGTACTTC
CASSSPLSGSSYEQYF
>TRBD1|TRBV23-1|TRBJ2-2|.
TGCGCCAGCAGTCAAGTCCCCGGGACAGGTAGGGGGGAGCTGTTTTTT
CASSQVPGTGRGELFF
>.|TRBV2|TRBJ1-5|.
TGTGCCAGCAGTGAATTCGGCGCACAACAGGAGCCCCAGCATTTT
CASSEFGAQQEPQHF
>TRBD1|TRBV9|TRBJ1-1|.
TGTGCCAGCAGCGACGGGGGCACAGGGGCGATGAACACTGAAGCTTTCTTT
CASSDGGTGAMNTEAFF
>TRBD1|TRBV28|TRBJ1-2|.
TGTGCCAGCAGACAGGGGGCTTGGGGCTACACCTTC
CASRQGAWGYTF
>TRBD2|TRBV11-3|TRBJ2-5|.
TGTGCCAGCAGCCAGGCGGGGGGGCATGGCGAGACCCAGTACTTC
CASSQAGGHGETQYF
>TRBD2|TRBV3-1/TRBV3-2|TRBJ2-5|.
TGTGCCAGCAGCCAACATACTGGACTAGCGGGAGTTGTAGAGACCCAGTACTTC
CASSQHTGLAGVVETQYF
>TRBD1|TRBV7-2|TRBJ2-7|.
TGTGCCAGCAGCTTCCCGCTGGACAGGGAATCCTACGAGCAGTACTTC
CASSFPLDRESYEQYF
>TRBD1|TRBV19|TRBJ1-5|.
TGTGCCAGTAGTTGGGACAGGGATAGCAATCAGCCCCAGCATTTT
CASSWDRDSNQPQHF
>.|TRBV6-2/TRBV6-3|TRBJ2-1|.
TGTGCCAGCAGTTACCCCCTAGGGGGGAGGGCCTCCGATGAGCAGTTCTTC
CASSYPLGGRASDEQFF
>.|TRBV20-1|TRBJ2-1|.
TGCAGTGCCAGAGCAGGGGAGCAGTTCTTC
CSARAGEQFF
>TRBD2|TRBV10-1|TRBJ2-1|.
TGCGCCATCATCCTAGGACTAGCGGAAACCTCCTACAATGAGCAGTTCTTC
CAIILGLAETSYNEQFF
>TRBD2|TRBV11-2|TRBJ2-1|.
TGTGCCAGCAGCTTGACTAGCGGGATCTACAATGAGCAGTTCTTC
CASSLTSGIYNEQFF
>.|TRBV11-2|TRBJ1-2|.
TGTGCCAGCAGCCCCCCAGGGGTAGCTAACTATGGCTACACCTTC
CASSPPGVANYGYTF
>TRBD2|TRBV24-1|TRBJ2-1|.
TGTGCCACCAGTGATTCACCCGGGACTAGCGGGAGGGCCCTCAATGAGCAGTTCTTC
CATSDSPGTSGRALNEQFF
>.|TRBV2|TRBJ2-3|.
TGTGCCAGCAGTGGGCAGGGGGGCGCAGATACGCAGTATTTT
CASSGQGGADTQYF
>.|TRBV30|TRBJ2-7|.
TGTGCCTGGACCCACGGCAGGGAAGGGGACGAGCAGTACTTC
CAWTHGREGDEQYF
>TRBD1|TRBV6-5|TRBJ2-7|once
TGTGCCAGCAGCCGGACAGGAACCGAGCAGTACTTC
CASSRTGTEQYF
>TRBD1|TRBV5-4|TRBJ2-5|many
TGTGCCAGCAGGACAGGGGGGAATCCAGAGACCCAGTACTTC
CASRTGGNPETQYF
>.|TRBV5-1|TRBJ2-3|many
TGCGCCAGCAGCTTGGGACAGGCCCCAAATACGCAGTATTTT
CASSLGQAPNTQYF
>.|TRBV2|TRBJ2-7|.
TGTGCCAGCAAGGTGGAGGGACCAACCTACGAGCAGTACTTC
CASKVEGPTYEQYF
>TRBD2|TRBV6-2/TRBV6-3|TRBJ2-3|.
TGTGCCAGCAGTTACGATAGCGGGAGGGGGGCCGATACGCAGTATTTT
CASSYDSGRGADTQYF
>.|TRBV19|TRBJ2-3|.
TGTGCCACCCGCGCAGAGGACAGTTTATCAGATACGCAGTATTTT
CATRAEDSLSDTQYF
>TRBD2|TRBV7-2|TRBJ2-3|once
TGTGCCAGCAGGCCGACTAGCGGGAGCACAGATACGCAGTATTTT
CASRPTSGSTDTQYF
>.|TRBV9|TRBJ2-1|.
TGTGCCAGCAGCCCCCGACTCACCAGCTCCTACAATGAGCAGTTCTTC
CASSPRLTSSYNEQFF
>.|TRBV7-2|TRBJ2-1|.
TGTGCCAGCAGCTCAGGCGTGACTAGGGGGCACAATGAGCAGTTCTTC
CASSSGVTRGHNEQFF
>.|TRBV7-3|TRBJ2-3|.
TGTGCCAGCAGCCCCAGCGGGTTTGGCACAGATACGCAGTATTTT
CASSPSGFGTDTQYF
>.|TRBV28|TRBJ1-2|.
TGTGCCAGCAGTTTCGGGGGAGGCTATGGCTACACCTTC
CASSFGGGYGYTF
>.|TRBV6-5|TRBJ1-5|.
TGTGCCAGCAGAGGGGTAGGGCGGGGGAATCAGCCCCAGCATTTT
CASRGVGRGNQPQHF
>TRBD1|TRBV4-1|TRBJ1-1|few
TGCGCCAGCAGCAACAGGGGGGACACTGAAGCTTTCTTT
CASSNRGDTEAFF
>.|TRBV20-1|TRBJ2-3|.
TGCAGTGCTACCTATCAGGTCCTACAGTATTTT
CSATYQVLQYF
>.|TRBV18|TRBJ1-3|.
TGTGCCAGCTCAGAAACTGCTGGAAACACCATATATTTT
CASSETAGNTIYF
>.|TRBV19|TRBJ2-7|.
TGTGCCAGTAGTTTGTACTGGACTGGTTCCTACGAGCAGTACTTC
CASSLYWTGSYEQYF
>.|TRBV10-3|TRBJ1-2|.
TGTGCCACCGGGGGAGGGGATGGCTACACCTTC
CATGGGDGYTF